This TCR beta chain was observed in a study of shared clonotypes between healthy human individuals. General study results and limits: Naive CD4 clonotypes were shared across a handful of donors at roughly 5.3%.

This clone occurred once. Its specificity is not known. DNA at approximately 200 ng, tens of thousands of T cell genomes, went into sorted-subset replicate PCRs. Libraries were prepared by immunoSEQ multiplex PCR; TCRdb keeps only in-frame clonotypes and omits some of them. The sample lists around 2.1 million clones; approximately 94% were seen once. Germline lookup yields CDR1 MNHEY and CDR2 SVGAGI. The length of the CDR3 is 16 residues. Trimming took 4 bases from V and 1 from J, leaving 14 bases between them. This chain connects TRBV6-5 to TRBJ1-5; no reliable D call. Specimen: naive CD4+ T cells sorted from blood. Subset denoted: CD45RA+ positively selected. The sequence was collected from a man aged 18-30 years in good health. The CDR3 region has the DNA TGTGCCAGCAGTTCGCCGGAAGGGCTAAGCAATCAGCCCCAGCATTTT. Its translation: CASSSPEGLSNQPQHF.